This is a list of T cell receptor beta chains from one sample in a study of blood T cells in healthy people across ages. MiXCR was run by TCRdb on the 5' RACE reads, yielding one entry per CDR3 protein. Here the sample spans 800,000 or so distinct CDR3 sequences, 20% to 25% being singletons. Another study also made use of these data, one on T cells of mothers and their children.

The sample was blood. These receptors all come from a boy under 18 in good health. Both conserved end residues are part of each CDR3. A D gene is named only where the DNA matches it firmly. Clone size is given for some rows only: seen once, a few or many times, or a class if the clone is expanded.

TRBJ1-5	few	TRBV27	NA	CASSLWRGNQPQHF	TGTGCCAGCAGTCTATGGAGGGGCAATCAGCCCCAGCATTTT
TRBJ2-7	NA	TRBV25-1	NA	CASSEARTGSGEQYF	TGTGCCAGCAGTGAAGCCCGAACAGGGTCCGGCGAGCAGTACTTC
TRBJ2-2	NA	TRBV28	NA	CASSLVVAVFTGELFF	TGTGCCAGCAGTTTAGTGGTAGCGGTCTTCACCGGGGAGCTGTTTTTT
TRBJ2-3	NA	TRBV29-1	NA	CSALGTKVYTDTQYF	TGCAGCGCCCTAGGGACCAAGGTTTACACAGATACGCAGTATTTT
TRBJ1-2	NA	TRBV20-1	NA	CSAREEGVNYGYTF	TGCAGTGCTAGAGAGGAGGGTGTAAACTATGGCTACACCTTC
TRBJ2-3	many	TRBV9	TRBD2	CASSPPGLAGITDTQYF	TGTGCCAGCAGCCCTCCAGGACTAGCGGGGATCACAGATACGCAGTATTTT
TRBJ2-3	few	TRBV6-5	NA	CATRGASDTQYF	TGTGCCACACGCGGGGCGTCAGATACGCAGTATTTT
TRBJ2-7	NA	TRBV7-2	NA	CASSPPLSYEQYF	TGTGCCAGCAGCCCCCCCTTGAGCTACGAGCAGTACTTC
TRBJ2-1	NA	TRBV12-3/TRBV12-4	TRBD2	CASRPGLAGALIDNEQFF	TGTGCCAGCAGACCCGGACTAGCGGGGGCCCTGATCGACAATGAGCAGTTCTTC
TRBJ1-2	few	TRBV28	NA	CASSLMVVPRGYTF	TGTGCCAGCAGTTTGATGGTTGTCCCTAGGGGCTACACCTTC
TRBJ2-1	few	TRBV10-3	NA	CAISGGQFNEQFF	TGTGCCATCAGTGGTGGTCAGTTCAATGAGCAGTTCTTC